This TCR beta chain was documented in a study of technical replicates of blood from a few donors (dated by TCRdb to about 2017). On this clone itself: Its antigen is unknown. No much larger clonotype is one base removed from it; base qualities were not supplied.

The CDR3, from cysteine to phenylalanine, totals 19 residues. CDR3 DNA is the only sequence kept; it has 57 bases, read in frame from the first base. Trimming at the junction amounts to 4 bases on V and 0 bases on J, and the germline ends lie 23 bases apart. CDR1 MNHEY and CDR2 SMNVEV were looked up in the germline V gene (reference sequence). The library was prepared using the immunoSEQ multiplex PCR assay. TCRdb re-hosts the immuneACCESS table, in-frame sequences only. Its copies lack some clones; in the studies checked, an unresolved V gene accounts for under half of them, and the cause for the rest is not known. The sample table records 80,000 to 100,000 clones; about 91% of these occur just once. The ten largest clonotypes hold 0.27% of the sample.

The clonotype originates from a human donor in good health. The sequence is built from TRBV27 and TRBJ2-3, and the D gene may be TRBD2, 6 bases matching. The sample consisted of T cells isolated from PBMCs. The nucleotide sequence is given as TGTGCCAGCAGTTCTCGTTATAGCGGCCCCGAGCTGAGCACAGATACGCAGTATTTT. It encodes CASSSRYSGPELSTDTQYF.